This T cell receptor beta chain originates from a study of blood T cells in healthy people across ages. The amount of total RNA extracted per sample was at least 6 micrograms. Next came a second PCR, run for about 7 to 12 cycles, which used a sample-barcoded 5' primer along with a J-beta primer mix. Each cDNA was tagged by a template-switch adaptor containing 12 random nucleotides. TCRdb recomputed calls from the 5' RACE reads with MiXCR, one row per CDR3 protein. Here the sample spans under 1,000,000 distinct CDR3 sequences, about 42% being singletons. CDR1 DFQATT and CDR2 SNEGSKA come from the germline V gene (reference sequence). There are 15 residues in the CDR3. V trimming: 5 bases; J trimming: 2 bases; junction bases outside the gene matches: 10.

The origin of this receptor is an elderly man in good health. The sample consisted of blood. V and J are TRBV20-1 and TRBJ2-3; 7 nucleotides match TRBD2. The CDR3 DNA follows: TGCAGTGCTCCTACGTGGCGGGGGAACACAGATACGCAGTATTTT. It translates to CSAPTWRGNTDTQYF.